Listed here are 30 T cell receptor beta chains from one sample, sequenced in a study of blood T cell repertoires in COVID-19. Profiled with immunoSEQ multiplex PCR; TCRdb holds only in-frame clones, not every one. There are 90,000 or so clones in the sample; approximately 82% occur only once, and around 25% lies in the top ten. The sample taken for sequencing was peripheral blood. The receptors were gathered from a man in his sixties with acute or convalescent COVID-19.

V is TRBV5-6 and J is TRBJ2-4; the match to TRBD2 covers 7 bases. There are 16 residues in the CDR3. The germline V gene encodes CDR1 SGHDT and CDR2 YYEEEE. The V and J ends lost 2 bases and 0 bases, in that order; junction bases with no gene match: 5. The CDR3 loop reads CASSFGGFLAKNIQYF. In DNA, the CDR3 is TGTGCCAGCAGCTTCGGGGGGTTCCTAGCCAAAAACATTCAGTACTTC.

V is TRBV14 and J is TRBJ1-2; TRBD1 matches at 7 bases. Germline-derived CDR1 and CDR2 are SGHDN and FVKESK. This CDR3 has 14 residues. The trim removed 4 bases at V and 4 bases at J, leaving 6 bases unmatched. This chain's CDR3 is CASSPNRGLYGYTF. CDR3 nucleotides: TGTGCCAGCAGCCCCAACAGGGGCCTCTATGGCTACACCTTC. Using reference TRBV14 and TRBJ1-2 for the parts outside the CDR3, the full variable domain is EAGVTQFPSHSVIEKGQTVTLRCDPISGHDNLYWYRRVMGKEIKFLLHFVKESKQDESGMPNNRFLAERTGGTYSTLKVQPAELEDSGVYFCASSPNRGLYGYTFGSGTRLTVV.

The rearrangement uses TRBV28 and TRBJ2-1, with a possible D match to TRBD2 (5 bases). Trimming took off 4 bases at V and 1 base at J, with 11 bases between the two ends. CDR3 length equals 15 residues. Germline assignment: CDR1 MDHEN and CDR2 SYDVKM. For the CDR3, the DNA is TGTGCCAGCAGTTCCAGCGGTTTGTCCTACAATGAGCAGTTCTTC. Encoded protein: CASSSSGLSYNEQFF. The full variable domain, its missing parts supplied by reference TRBV28 and TRBJ2-1, is DVKVTQSSRYLVKRTGEKVFLECVQDMDHENMFWYRQDPGLGLRLIYFSYDVKMKEKGDIPEGYSVSREKKERFSLILESASTNQTSMYLCASSSSGLSYNEQFFGPGTRLTVL.

This clone was detected only once. This chain uses TRBV3-1 (or the pseudogene TRBV3-2) with TRBJ2-1; TRBD1 matches at 12 bases. From germline, CDR1 is LGHDT and CDR2 YNNKEL (reference sequence). With 3 bases clipped from V and 6 bases from J, the junction kept 6 bases outside the gene matches. The CDR3 totals 16 residues. CDR3: CASSHRDRGRVNEQFF. In DNA, the CDR3 is TGTGCCAGCAGCCATCGGGACAGGGGGCGTGTCAATGAGCAGTTCTTC.

This sequence joins TRBV6-1 and TRBJ1-1; tentative D call: TRBD1 (5 bases). The CDR3 sequence is 12 residues long. Germline V gives CDR1 MNHNS, CDR2 SASEGT. V was pared by 2 bases and J by 8 bases, with 9 bases between. The CDR3 DNA sequence: TGTGCCAGCAGTGAACAGGGATTCGAAGCTTTCTTT. Translating it yields CASSEQGFEAFF.

The chain uses TRBV9 and TRBJ2-3; tentative D call: TRBD2 (5 bases). Germline assignment: CDR1 SGDLS and CDR2 YYNGEE. The CDR3 contains 14 residues. The V end was cut by 0 bases, the J end by 0 bases, with 5 bases between. The CDR3 bases are TGTGCCAGCAGCGTAGGAGGGAGCACAGATACGCAGTATTTT. Translating gives CASSVGGSTDTQYF.

This chain joins TRBV6-2 or TRBV6-3 and TRBJ1-2; D unresolved. Trimming cost V 3 bases and J 8 bases, with 16 bases left between them. CDR1 is MNHEY and CDR2 is SVGEGT in the germline V gene. CDR3 length: 14 amino acids. Here the CDR3 reads CASSYGLSAAGYTF. The CDR3 DNA sequence: TGTGCCAGCAGTTATGGGCTTTCAGCGGCCGGCTACACCTTC.

V and J are TRBV5-1 and TRBJ2-5; 8 positions match TRBD1. CDR3 length: 16 residues. Germline-derived CDR1 and CDR2 are SGHRS and YFSETQ. Unmatched junction bases numbered 6, after V lost 0 bases and J lost 2 bases. The CDR3 sequence is CASSLATTGAQETQYF. Written as DNA, the CDR3 is TGCGCCAGCAGCTTGGCGACGACAGGGGCTCAAGAGACCCAGTACTTC.

The chain is built from TRBV27 and TRBJ1-5, with TRBD1 as a possible D gene (5 bases). The germline V gene has CDR1 MNHEY and CDR2 SMNVEV (reference sequence). The CDR3 is 14 residues long. Between the trimmed V and J ends, which lost 6 bases and 6 bases, there was a span of 15 bases. This chain's CDR3 is CASSLRGGGQPQHF. As DNA, the CDR3 is TGTGCCAGCAGCCTTAGGGGCGGGGGTCAGCCCCAGCATTTT.

This chain links TRBV7-2 with TRBJ2-2, with a weak D call TRBD2 (6 bases). The CDR3 has 15 amino acids. V gave up 0 bases and J gave up 7 bases, with 12 bases separating them. Germline CDR1 reads SGHTA; CDR2 reads FQGNSA. The CDR3 loop is CASSLATRVGGELFF. In DNA form, the CDR3 reads TGTGCCAGCAGCTTAGCGACTAGAGTTGGCGGGGAGCTGTTTTTT.

The chain combines TRBV7-3 with TRBJ2-7; D is unclear. The CDR3 runs 13 residues. Per germline, CDR1 SGHTA and CDR2 FQGTGA. V lost 5 bases to trimming and J lost 7 bases, with 15 bases between them. This CDR3 is CASSPSRYGEQYF. The CDR3 bases are TGTGCCAGCAGCCCAAGCCGCTACGGGGAGCAGTACTTC.

Points on this clone: An end of the junction does not agree with germline; a read error may underlie this. The chain couples TRBV19 to TRBJ1-2, with 7 bases fitting TRBD1. This CDR3 has 12 residues. Germline V CDR1 and CDR2: LNHDA, SQIVND (reference sequence). The CDR3 sequence: CASSPPPGGPFF. CDR3 coding DNA: TGTGCCAGTAGTCCCCCCCCAGGGGGGCCATTCTTC.

V and J are TRBV4-2 and TRBJ1-5; 7 bases align to TRBD1. Per germline, CDR1 LGHNA and CDR2 YNFKEQ. This CDR3 region has 16 residues. The trim removed 5 bases at V and 2 bases at J, leaving 9 bases unmatched. The CDR3 nucleotides are TGTGCCAGCAGCACGAATCAGGGGGGTGGCAATCAGCCCCAGCATTTT. This gives the protein CASSTNQGGGNQPQHF.

The V and J genes are TRBV3-1 (or the pseudogene TRBV3-2) and TRBJ2-1; 12 bases align to TRBD2. Germline V gene lookup returns CDR1 LGHDT and CDR2 YNNKEL (reference sequence). The junction had 9 bases not matched to a gene; V was cut back by 1 base and J by 5 bases. This CDR3 is built from 18 residues. CDR3 in amino acids: CASSQATITSGGHNEQFF. DNA of the CDR3: TGTGCCAGCAGCCAAGCCACGATAACTAGCGGGGGGCACAATGAGCAGTTCTTC.

The chain recombines TRBV6-5 with TRBJ1-1; a possible D gene is TRBD1 (6 bases). This CDR3 is 14 amino acids long. The V end lost 6 bases, the J end lost 1 base, and 12 bases lay between the germline ends. Germline lookup yields CDR1 MNHEY and CDR2 SVGAGI. In DNA form, the CDR3 reads TGTGCCAGCAGCACTACGGACAGGAACACTGAAGCTTTCTTT. Its protein product is CASSTTDRNTEAFF.

The chain is built from TRBV3-1 (or the pseudogene TRBV3-2) and TRBJ1-4; tentatively, D is TRBD1 (5 bases). Germline V gene sequence: CDR1 LGHDT, CDR2 YNNKEL (reference sequence). V lost 3 bases to trimming and J lost 5 bases, with 10 bases between them. The CDR3 sequence is 14 residues long. The DNA for the CDR3 is TGTGCCAGCAGCCAGTACAGGTCCAATGAAAAACTGTTTTTT. This codes for CASSQYRSNEKLFF.

This clone was seen a single time. V and J are TRBV12-3 or TRBV12-4 and TRBJ1-1; 9 bases are a match to TRBD1. V gave up 5 bases and J gave up 6 bases; unmatched junction bases: 1. The CDR3 has 12 residues. The CDR3 is CASSGQGPEAFF. DNA for the CDR3: TGTGCCAGCAGTGGACAGGGGCCTGAAGCTTTCTTT.

The chain links TRBV5-4 to TRBJ1-1; possible D gene TRBD1, 5 bases. Trimming stripped 4 bases from V and 0 bases from J, with 13 bases between. The CDR3 is 15 amino acids. The germline CDR1 and CDR2 sequences are SGHNT and YYREEE (reference sequence). CDR3 bases: TGTGCCAGCAGCACCAGACAGAGATTGAACACTGAAGCTTTCTTT. Its translation is CASSTRQRLNTEAFF.

J is TRBJ1-1 and V is TRBV5-1, with unresolved D. Germline values: CDR1 SGHRS, CDR2 YFSETQ. The CDR3 consists of 15 residues. Between the trimmed V and J ends, which lost 5 bases and 2 bases, there was a span of 16 bases. CDR3 in amino acids: CASRILAQSNTEAFF. The CDR3 coding sequence is TGCGCCAGCAGGATATTGGCTCAATCAAACACTGAAGCTTTCTTT.

This rearrangement joins TRBV7-2 to TRBJ1-6; 11 bases fit TRBD1. V shed 3 bases and J 8 bases; nucleotides not matched to a gene: 6. Per the germline V gene, CDR1 is SGHTA and CDR2 is FQGNSA. The CDR3 totals 16 residues. In nucleotides, the CDR3 is TGTGCCAGCAGCTTTGGACAGGGGGCGACTTATTCACCCCTCCACTTT. As protein: CASSFGQGATYSPLHF. The variable domain in full, completed from reference TRBV7-2 and TRBJ1-6, reads GAGVSQSPSNKVTEKGKDVELRCDPISGHTALYWYRQSLGQGLEFLIYFQGNSAPDKSGLPSDRFSAERTGGSVSTLTIQRTQQEDSAVYLCASSFGQGATYSPLHFGNGTRLTVT.

The rearrangement links TRBV27 to TRBJ2-3, with 11 bases lining up with TRBD2. After removal of 6 bases from V and 1 base from J, the junction contained 12 bases not matched to a gene. CDR1 and CDR2 (germline): MNHEY, SMNVEV (reference sequence). CDR3 length: 18 residues. DNA of the CDR3: TGTGCCAGCAGCTCGACTAGCGGGGCCATCTGGGGCACAGATACGCAGTATTTT. Translation gives CASSSTSGAIWGTDTQYF.

This chain joins TRBV18 and TRBJ1-2; D is uncertain. Germline CDR1 and CDR2: KGHSH and LQKENI. The CDR3 is 14 amino acids. The ends were cut back, 1 base at V and 6 bases at J, with 12 bases in the middle. CDR3 in DNA: TGTGCCAGCTCACCACAGTTGACCCTAGATGGCTACACCTTC. Protein product: CASSPQLTLDGYTF.

This clone was recorded once. The V gene is TRBV19, the J gene TRBJ1-6; D gene unclear. The CDR3 totals 13 residues. The V end was cut by 5 bases, the J end by 12 bases, with 14 bases between. Germline lookup yields CDR1 LNHDA and CDR2 SQIVND (reference sequence). DNA for the CDR3: TGTGCCAGTAGTCGGAGAGGTATCGGACCCCTCCACTTT. It is translated as CASSRRGIGPLHF.

The chain combines TRBV27 with TRBJ1-6; 8 bases are a match to TRBD1. The germline V gene encodes CDR1 MNHEY and CDR2 SMNVEV (reference sequence). After removal of 6 bases from V and 10 bases from J, the junction contained 11 bases not matched to a gene. The CDR3 is 15 amino acids. CDR3 DNA: TGTGCCAGCAGCCCGATCGGGACAGGAACCTCACCCCTCCACTTT. This translates into CASSPIGTGTSPLHF.

This clone was detected only a few times. The chain is built from TRBV11-1 and TRBJ1-2, with TRBD1 identical over 9 bases. The V segment lost 4 bases and the J segment 3 bases; nucleotides outside the gene matches: 9. The CDR3 is 16 residues long. The germline V gene encodes CDR1 SGHAT and CDR2 FQDESV (reference sequence). The chain's CDR3 is CASSSFTGTGYYGYTF. CDR3 DNA sequence: TGTGCCAGCAGCTCGTTTACAGGGACAGGGTACTATGGCTACACCTTC.

The chain links TRBV5-6 to TRBJ1-2; D might be TRBD1 (5 bases). The CDR3 extends over 15 amino acids. Germline CDR1 is SGHDT and CDR2 is YYEEEE. V lost 5 bases to trimming and J lost 1 base, with 15 bases between them. Written as DNA, the CDR3 is TGTGCCAGCAGTTTCTCAATGGGGGGTAACTATGGCTACACCTTC. This gives the protein CASSFSMGGNYGYTF.

CDR3 nucleotide sequence: TGTGCCAGCAGTTTGGAGAGGAAAAGCTCCTACGAGCAGTACTTC. It codes for CASSLERKSSYEQYF. The chain carries TRBV6-5 and TRBJ2-7; D call uncertain. In germline, CDR1 is MNHEY, CDR2 SVGAGI. V lost 4 bases, J lost 0 bases, and 13 bases lay in between. CDR3 length: 15 amino acids.

The DNA of the CDR3 is TGTGCCAGTAGCACTCTAACAGGGGGCAGGAATCAGCCCCAGCATTTT. This gives the protein CASSTLTGGRNQPQHF. The J gene is TRBJ1-5, the V gene TRBV19; 9 bases agree with TRBD1. The CDR3 contains 16 residues. Germline lookup yields CDR1 LNHDA and CDR2 SQIVND (reference sequence). The junction had 10 bases not matched to a gene; V was cut back by 6 bases and J by 4 bases.

The rearrangement uses TRBV7-2 and TRBJ1-6; the D is unclear. CDR3 length: 19 residues. Deletions cut 1 base from V and 0 bases from J, with 16 bases between. CDR1 SGHTA and CDR2 FQGNSA come from the germline V gene. The CDR3 spells CASSLGDGRTSSYNSPLHF. In DNA form, the CDR3 reads TGTGCCAGCAGCTTAGGTGATGGGAGGACCAGCTCCTATAATTCACCCCTCCACTTT.

V gene TRBV19 combines with J gene TRBJ1-2; D is unclear. The ends were cut back, 0 bases at V and 7 bases at J, with 6 bases in the middle. The CDR3 length is 12 residues. CDR1 is LNHDA and CDR2 is SQIVND in the germline V gene (reference sequence). As DNA, the CDR3 is TGTGCCAGTAGTATAGATAACGGTGGCTACACCTTC. Amino acid sequence: CASSIDNGGYTF.